The clone carrying this T cell receptor beta chain was counted at least ten times. The antigen is unknown. Germline V lookup: CDR1 SGDLS, CDR2 YYNGEE. The CDR3 totals 15 residues. V was trimmed by 3 bases and J by 8 bases, leaving 20 bases between them. The data belong to a study of T cells after yellow fever vaccination. Findings and caveats of the study: Among primary-vaccination clones, most reappeared after the booster, at approximately 96% for CD4 and roughly 90% for CD8. From the bulk population, abundant clonotypes could contaminate and appear within FACS-sorted repertoires.

From the 5' RACE reads, TCRdb called clonotypes with MiXCR, one entry per CDR3 protein. The sample has tens of thousands of distinct CDR3 sequences; about 7.4% are singletons. The chain uses TRBV9 and TRBJ1-2; possible D gene TRBD1, 5 bases. The clonotype was recovered from a man aged 18-30 years who received the YFV17D yellow fever vaccine. The sequencing used CD8+ T cells sorted from PBMCs, collected more than 14 days after the first yellow fever vaccination. In DNA form, the CDR3 reads TGTGCCAGCAGCGGGGATACTATCGGGGCGAGGGGCTACACCTTC. Translating gives CASSGDTIGARGYTF.